The 29 T cell receptor beta chains presented below share a single source sample, sequenced in a study of T cells in tuberculosis. Clones were sequenced by immunoSEQ multiplex PCR, and TCRdb holds only the in-frame ones, with some missing. The sample has tens of thousands of clones; nearly 95% are singletons. This sample's time point: new active TB diagnosis, blood taken before or within 7 days of starting treatment. The sample here was PBMCs, taken at tuberculosis diagnosis. These receptors all stem from an adult with tuberculosis.

The gene calls are TRBV28 and TRBJ1-1; D is perhaps TRBD1 (5 bases). The CDR3 is 15 amino acids. Deletions cut 2 bases from V and 3 bases from J, with 13 bases between. CDR1 is MDHEN and CDR2 is SYDVKM in the germline V gene. CDR3 nucleotide sequence: TGTGCCAGCAGTTTACAGGCAGGGAAATACACTGAAGCTTTCTTT. The encoded protein is CASSLQAGKYTEAFF.

Points on this clone: Other nucleotide sequences from this sample produce the same CDR3. The chain employs TRBV30 and TRBJ2-7, with D unresolved. This CDR3 has 13 residues. V dropped 1 base and J dropped 2 bases, with 9 bases sitting between them. Germline lookup yields CDR1 GTSNPN and CDR2 SVGIG (reference sequence). This chain's CDR3 is CAWSDSSTYEQYF. The CDR3 DNA reads TGTGCCTGGAGTGACAGCAGTACCTACGAGCAGTACTTC.

The rearrangement uses TRBV18 and TRBJ2-2, with D maybe TRBD2 (6 bases). V shed 3 bases and J shed 4 bases, with 15 bases lying between them. In germline, CDR1 is KGHSH, CDR2 LQKENI. This CDR3 comprises 16 residues. The DNA of the CDR3 is TGTGCCAGCTCACCCGGGCAGGGAGGCCGCACCGGGGAGCTGTTTTTT. This gives the protein CASSPGQGGRTGELFF.

The V gene is TRBV28, the J gene TRBJ1-2; 9 nucleotides match TRBD1. This CDR3 has 13 residues. J lost 8 bases, V lost 5 bases, and 6 bases had no gene match. Per the germline V gene, CDR1 is MDHEN and CDR2 is SYDVKM. CDR3 in amino acids: CASSPGQGGGYTF. CDR3 nucleotides: TGTGCCAGCAGTCCGGGACAGGGAGGAGGCTACACCTTC.

The V and J genes are TRBV18 and TRBJ2-6, with TRBD2 as a possible D gene (5 bases). The CDR3 runs 15 residues. Germline CDR1 KGHSH, CDR2 LQKENI. Trimming stripped 2 bases from V and 4 bases from J, with 9 bases between. CDR3 sequence (DNA): TGTGCCAGCTCACCAGGGTTAGCGGGGGCCAACGTCCTGACTTTC. It encodes CASSPGLAGANVLTF. The full variable domain, its missing parts supplied by reference TRBV18 and TRBJ2-6, is NAGVMQNPRHLVRRRGQEARLRCSPMKGHSHVYWYRQLPEEGLKFMVYLQKENIIDESGMPKERFSAEFPKEGPSILRIQQVVRGDSAAYFCASSPGLAGANVLTFGAGSRLTVL.

The chain joins TRBV6-1 to TRBJ2-2; TRBD2 matches 7 bases. Germline V lookup: CDR1 MNHNS, CDR2 SASEGT. The V and J ends lost 3 bases and 1 base, in that order; junction bases with no gene match: 2. The CDR3 has 15 residues. In nucleotides, the CDR3 is TGTGCCAGCAGTGAGGGGAGGGGGAACACCGGGGAGCTGTTTTTT. Its translation: CASSEGRGNTGELFF.

This sequence joins TRBV27 and TRBJ1-4, with a tentative D call TRBD1 (6 bases). Looked up from germline, CDR1 is MNHEY and CDR2 is SMNVEV (reference sequence). This CDR3 contains 14 residues. Between the trimmed V and J ends, which lost 5 bases and 10 bases, there was a span of 17 bases. In DNA form, the CDR3 reads TGTGCCAGCAGTCCTTACTCAGGGGAGGGAAAACTGTTTTTT. It specifies CASSPYSGEGKLFF.

The chain links TRBV10-2 to TRBJ2-2; D might be TRBD2 (5 bases). Germline V gene data show CDR1 as WSHSY and CDR2 as SAAADI. The CDR3 runs to 15 residues. Between the trimmed V and J ends, which lost 6 bases and 1 base, there was a span of 12 bases. CDR3 coding DNA: TGCGCCAGCAGGACCGGAGCGGTGAACACCGGGGAGCTGTTTTTT. Encoded protein: CASRTGAVNTGELFF.

CDR3 protein: CASGLVTGLANRTDTQYF. The CDR3 DNA sequence: TGTGCTAGTGGTTTGGTAACGGGACTAGCCAATCGCACAGATACGCAGTATTTT. The genes are TRBV12-5 and TRBJ2-3, with 9 nucleotides matching TRBD2. The CDR3 loop spans 18 amino acids. V shed 0 bases and J 1 base; nucleotides not matched to a gene: 8. Germline V CDR1 and CDR2: LGHNT, FRNRAP.

The chain combines TRBV5-1 with TRBJ1-5; 8 bases are a match to TRBD1. Germline lookup yields CDR1 SGHRS and CDR2 YFSETQ. Unmatched junction bases numbered 3, after V lost 4 bases and J lost 6 bases. CDR3 length: 13 amino acids. The CDR3 DNA follows: TGCGCCAGCAGCCTGGACAGGGCTCAGCCCCAGCATTTT. As protein: CASSLDRAQPQHF.

The V and J genes are TRBV10-1 and TRBJ2-7; D is undetermined. The CDR3 is 17 residues long. Trimming shortened V by 7 bases and J by 0 bases, and 22 bases separated the two germline ends. Germline V gene data show CDR1 as WNHNN and CDR2 as SYGVQD (reference sequence). The CDR3 coding sequence is TGCGCCAGCATTAGTAAATTATTGTGGCAGGACTCCTACGAGCAGTACTTC. The encoded protein is CASISKLLWQDSYEQYF.

This clone was observed a single time. The chain carries TRBV18 and TRBJ2-1; maybe TRBD2 (5 bases). CDR1 is KGHSH, CDR2 LQKENI, per germline. V was clipped by 1 base and J by 3 bases, with 10 bases between them. The CDR3 covers 15 residues. The CDR3 DNA is TGTGCCAGCTCACCACGCCCGGGGTACTACAATGAGCAGTTCTTC. Translating it yields CASSPRPGYYNEQFF.

The V call is TRBV6-1, the J call TRBJ2-1; possible D gene TRBD2, 6 bases. Trimming removed 4 bases from V and 7 bases from J, with 17 bases in between. Germline lookup yields CDR1 MNHNS and CDR2 SASEGT. CDR3 length equals 15 residues. CDR3 sequence: CASSVGLLEGNEQFF. For the CDR3, the DNA is TGTGCCAGCAGTGTAGGACTACTCGAGGGGAATGAGCAGTTCTTC.

The rearrangement links TRBV5-1 to TRBJ2-1; TRBD2 might be the D (5 bases). Per germline, CDR1 SGHRS and CDR2 YFSETQ. This CDR3 spans 13 amino acids. V lost 4 bases and J lost 6, with 11 bases in between. DNA of the CDR3: TGCGCCAGCAGCATTAGCGTCGCCAATGAGCAGTTCTTC. It encodes CASSISVANEQFF.

V is TRBV4-2 and J is TRBJ1-1; possible D gene TRBD1, 5 bases. The V gene lost 1 base and the J gene lost 10 bases, with 10 bases spanning the gap. Germline V gives CDR1 LGHNA, CDR2 YNFKEQ. This CDR3 comprises 12 residues. The CDR3 is CASSQVWGGAFF. DNA of the CDR3: TGTGCCAGCAGCCAAGTGTGGGGCGGAGCTTTCTTT.

This clone was recorded once. The V gene is TRBV5-4, the J gene TRBJ2-6; possible D gene TRBD1, 5 bases. This CDR3 is built from 16 residues. Germline-derived CDR1 and CDR2 are SGHNT and YYREEE (reference sequence). V dropped 0 bases and J dropped 2 bases, with 9 bases sitting between them. CDR3 loop: CASSLEGWAGANVLTF. Here the CDR3 DNA reads TGTGCCAGCAGCTTGGAGGGGTGGGCTGGGGCCAACGTCCTGACTTTC.

The chain combines TRBV5-5 with TRBJ2-1; 7 nucleotides match TRBD2. The V and J ends lost 4 bases and 7 bases, in that order; junction bases with no gene match: 2. The CDR3 contains 12 residues. CDR1 SGHKS and CDR2 YYEKEE come from the germline V gene (reference sequence). DNA for the CDR3: TGTGCCAGCAGCCCGGGGGGAAATGAGCAGTTCTTC. This codes for CASSPGGNEQFF. Filled out from reference TRBV5-5 and TRBJ2-1, the complete variable domain reads DAGVTQSPTHLIKTRGQQVTLRCSPISGHKSVSWYQQVLGQGPQFIFQYYEKEERGRGNFPDRFSARQFPNYSSELNVNALLLGDSALYLCASSPGGNEQFFGPGTRLTVL.

The V call is TRBV9, the J call TRBJ2-5; D is unresolved. The CDR3 has 13 amino acids. Germline CDR1 and CDR2: SGDLS and YYNGEE. Trimming pared 6 bases from V and 7 bases from J, leaving 16 bases between. The CDR3 DNA is TGTGCCAGCAACCCGGGTGAAGTCGGGACCCAGTACTTC. It encodes CASNPGEVGTQYF.

This chain links TRBV6-6 with TRBJ1-1, with 8 bases fitting TRBD1. The CDR3 spans 14 residues. V lost 6 bases to trimming and J lost 5 bases; unmatched junction nucleotides: 8. The germline gives CDR1 MNHNY, CDR2 SVGAGI (reference sequence). The CDR3 loop reads CASRILQGGTEAFF. In DNA, the CDR3 is TGTGCCAGCAGAATACTACAGGGGGGGACTGAAGCTTTCTTT.

V and J are TRBV7-2 and TRBJ2-1, with TRBD2 identical over 7 bases. Losses at the gene ends were 1 base for V and 7 bases for J; bases not matched to a gene: 7. CDR1 and CDR2 from the germline V gene are SGHTA and FQGNSA. The CDR3 is 15 amino acids. Here the CDR3 reads CASSLDVRETNEQFF. The CDR3 DNA reads as TGTGCCAGCAGCTTAGATGTGCGGGAGACGAATGAGCAGTTCTTC.

The chain uses TRBV7-2 and TRBJ2-3; TRBD2 might be the D (6 bases). Germline assignment: CDR1 SGHTA and CDR2 FQGNSA. Trimming pared 0 bases from V and 9 bases from J, leaving 10 bases between. The CDR3 loop spans 13 amino acids. This CDR3 is CASSLAFGGTQYF. In nucleotides, the CDR3 is TGTGCCAGCAGCTTAGCATTTGGGGGGACGCAGTATTTT.

This chain connects TRBV13 to TRBJ1-1; TRBD1 is a possible D gene (6 bases). This CDR3 has 12 residues. From germline, CDR1 is PRHDT and CDR2 FYEKMQ (reference sequence). Trimming stripped 5 bases from V and 4 bases from J, with 8 bases between. DNA for the CDR3: TGTGCCAGCAGCCTGACAGGCACTGAAGCTTTCTTT. It translates to CASSLTGTEAFF.

The chain has TRBV21-1 and TRBJ2-5; TRBD2, the D gene given by the table, was not confirmed from the DNA. TRBV21-1 represents a pseudogene. The CDR3 is 17 residues long. The CDR3 reads CASSLSGRSPVRETQYF. For the CDR3, the DNA is TGTGCCAGCAGCCTAAGCGGGAGATCCCCCGTGCGTGAGACCCAGTACTTC.

The rearrangement uses TRBV4-2 and TRBJ2-1; a weak D match, TRBD2 (6 bases). CDR1 is LGHNA, CDR2 YNFKEQ, per germline. This CDR3 region has 15 residues. V was pared by 4 bases and J by 8 bases, with 18 bases between. The CDR3 coding sequence is TGTGCCAGCAGCCTCAGGGACTCGAGGACCGATGAGCAGTTCTTC. It is translated as CASSLRDSRTDEQFF.

This chain joins TRBV30 and TRBJ2-5; TRBD2 matches 9 bases. The CDR3 has 17 amino acids. The germline gives CDR1 GTSNPN, CDR2 SVGIG (reference sequence). J was trimmed by 5 bases and V by 2 bases; bases with no gene match: 15. CDR3 loop: CAWSPRRGGRAHETQYF. CDR3 nucleotides: TGTGCCTGGAGTCCCCGTAGGGGCGGGAGGGCCCACGAGACCCAGTACTTC.

The chain is built from TRBV10-1 and TRBJ1-3; D is possibly TRBD1 (5 bases). The length of the CDR3 is 14 residues. V lost 9 bases and J lost 2, with 14 bases in between. From germline, CDR1 is WNHNN and CDR2 SYGVQD (reference sequence). DNA of the CDR3: TGCGCCAGGGGGACTCAAACACCTGGAAACACCATATATTTT. It yields the protein CARGTQTPGNTIYF.

The chain couples TRBV7-6 to TRBJ2-5, with D uncertain. V lost 0 bases and J lost 2, with 7 bases in between. CDR3 length equals 14 residues. CDR1 SGHVS and CDR2 FNYEAQ come from the germline V gene. The chain's CDR3 is CASSLAVFQETQYF. The CDR3 bases are TGTGCCAGCAGCTTAGCTGTCTTTCAAGAGACCCAGTACTTC.

The V call is TRBV27, the J call TRBJ2-2; unclear D gene. V was pared by 7 bases and J by 0 bases, with 15 bases between. The germline gives CDR1 MNHEY, CDR2 SMNVEV (reference sequence). The CDR3 consists of 16 residues. CDR3 sequence (DNA): TGTGCCAGCACCTACACGACGGCGGCGAACACCGGGGAGCTGTTTTTT. Translated, it gives CASTYTTAANTGELFF.

The rearrangement joins TRBV4-1 to TRBJ1-1; D uncertain. Looked up from germline, CDR1 is MGHRA and CDR2 is YSYEKL. V shed 7 bases and J shed 2 bases, with 11 bases lying between them. The CDR3 contains 13 residues. CDR3 nucleotides: TGCGCCAGCACCGGGATGATAAACACTGAAGCTTTCTTT. It encodes CASTGMINTEAFF.